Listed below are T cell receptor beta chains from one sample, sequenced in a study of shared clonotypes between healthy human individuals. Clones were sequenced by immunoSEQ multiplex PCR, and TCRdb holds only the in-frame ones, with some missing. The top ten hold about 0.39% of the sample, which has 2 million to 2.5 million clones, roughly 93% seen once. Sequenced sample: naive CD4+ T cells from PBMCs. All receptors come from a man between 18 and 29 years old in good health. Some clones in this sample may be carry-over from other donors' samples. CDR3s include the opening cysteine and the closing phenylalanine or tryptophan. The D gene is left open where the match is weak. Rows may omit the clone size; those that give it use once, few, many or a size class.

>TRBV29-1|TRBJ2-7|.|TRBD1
CSVTPGTGVEQYF
TGCAGCGTGACTCCCGGGACAGGGGTCGAGCAGTACTTC
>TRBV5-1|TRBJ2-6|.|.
CASSYMTDGANVLTF
TGCGCCAGCAGCTATATGACGGATGGGGCCAACGTCCTGACTTTC
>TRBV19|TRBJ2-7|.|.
CASTEARGRQQYF
TGTGCCAGTACAGAGGCCCGGGGGAGGCAGCAGTACTTC
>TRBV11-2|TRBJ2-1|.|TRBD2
CASSPDAPSGIYNEQFF
TGTGCCAGCAGCCCCGACGCCCCTAGCGGGATCTACAATGAGCAGTTCTTC
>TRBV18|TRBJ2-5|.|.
CASSPGAMRETQYF
TGTGCCAGCTCACCAGGGGCCATGAGGGAGACCCAGTACTTC
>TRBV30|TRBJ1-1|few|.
CAWKTEPLNTEAFF
TGTGCCTGGAAAACGGAGCCTCTGAACACTGAAGCTTTCTTT
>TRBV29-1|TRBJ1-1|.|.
CSVGGLREGTEAFF
TGCAGCGTTGGGGGACTCCGGGAGGGCACTGAAGCTTTCTTT
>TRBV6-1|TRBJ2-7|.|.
CASSEASVALSYEQYF
TGTGCCAGCAGTGAAGCAAGTGTGGCTCTTTCCTACGAGCAGTACTTC
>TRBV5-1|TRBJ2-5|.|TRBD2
CASNPLAGQETQYF
TGCGCCAGCAATCCCCTAGCGGGACAAGAGACCCAGTACTTC
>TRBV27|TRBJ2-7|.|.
CASSPPPQSYEQYF
TGTGCCAGCAGTCCCCCTCCCCAATCCTACGAGCAGTACTTC
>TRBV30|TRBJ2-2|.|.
CAWSVRAANTGELFF
TGTGCCTGGAGTGTACGGGCAGCGAACACCGGGGAGCTGTTTTTT
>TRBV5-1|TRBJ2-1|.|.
CASSLGLLSYNEQFF
TGCGCCAGCAGCCTGGGACTTCTCTCCTACAATGAGCAGTTCTTC
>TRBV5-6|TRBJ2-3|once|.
CASSWREIDGSQYF
TGTGCCAGCAGCTGGAGGGAGATCGACGGGTCGCAGTATTTT
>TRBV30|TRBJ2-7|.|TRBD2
CACRPLAGGYEQYF
TGTGCCTGCCGGCCACTAGCGGGAGGATACGAGCAGTACTTC
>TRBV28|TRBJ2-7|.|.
CASSLPQTSSYEQYF
TGTGCCAGCAGTTTACCACAGACAAGCTCCTACGAGCAGTACTTC
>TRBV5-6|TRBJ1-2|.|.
CASSLAVFATNYGYTF
TGTGCCAGCAGCTTGGCGGTATTTGCCACTAACTATGGCTACACCTTC
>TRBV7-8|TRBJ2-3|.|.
CASSLASATDTQYF
TGTGCCAGCAGCTTAGCTTCAGCGACAGATACGCAGTATTTT
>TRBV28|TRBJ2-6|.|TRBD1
CATEGGQGAGGANVLTF
TGTGCCACCGAAGGGGGACAGGGGGCAGGAGGGGCCAACGTCCTGACTTTC
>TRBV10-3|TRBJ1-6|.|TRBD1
CAIRGQGDSPLHF
TGTGCCATAAGAGGACAGGGGGATTCACCCCTCCACTTT
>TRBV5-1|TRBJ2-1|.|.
CASSLSLTAEQFF
TGCGCCAGCAGCTTGTCCCTAACAGCCGAGCAGTTCTTC
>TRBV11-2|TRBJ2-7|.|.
CASSWERLYEQYF
TGTGCCAGCAGCTGGGAGCGTCTCTACGAGCAGTACTTC
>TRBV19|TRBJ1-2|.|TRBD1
CASSKPGQTNYGYTF
TGTGCCAGTAGTAAACCGGGACAGACTAACTATGGCTACACCTTC
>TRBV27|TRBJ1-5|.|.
CASSQGGPQHF
TGTGCCAGCAGTCAGGGCGGGCCCCAGCATTTT
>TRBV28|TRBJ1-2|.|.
CASSSRTENGYTF
TGTGCCAGCAGTTCGAGGACAGAGAATGGCTACACCTTC
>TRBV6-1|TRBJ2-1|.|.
CASSEARRNEQFF
TGTGCCAGCAGTGAAGCTAGAAGGAATGAGCAGTTCTTC
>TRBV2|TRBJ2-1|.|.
CASRQSGGANEQFF
TGTGCCAGCAGACAAAGTGGGGGGGCTAATGAGCAGTTCTTC
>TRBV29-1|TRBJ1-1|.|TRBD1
CSNLRQGGTEAFF
TGCAGCAACCTGCGACAGGGAGGCACTGAAGCTTTCTTT
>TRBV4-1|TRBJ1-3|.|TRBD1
CASSLSDREGNTIYF
TGCGCCAGCAGCCTTTCGGACAGGGAGGGAAACACCATATATTTT
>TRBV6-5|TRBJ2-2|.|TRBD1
CASRVMDRYTGELFF
TGTGCCAGCAGGGTCATGGACAGGTACACCGGGGAGCTGTTTTTT
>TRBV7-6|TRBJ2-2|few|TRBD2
CASSLEREAGELFF
TGTGCCAGCAGCTTAGAGCGGGAGGCCGGGGAGCTGTTTTTT
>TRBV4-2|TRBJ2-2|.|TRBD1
CASSHQGTAPNTGELFF
TGTGCCAGCAGTCACCAAGGGACAGCGCCGAACACCGGGGAGCTGTTTTTT
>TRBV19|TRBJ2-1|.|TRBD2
CASKSLKRGLSNEQFF
TGTGCCAGTAAATCCCTAAAGCGGGGTCTTTCAAATGAGCAGTTCTTC
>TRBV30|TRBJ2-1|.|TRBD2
CAWRLAGVGEQFF
TGTGCCTGGAGGCTAGCGGGAGTGGGTGAGCAGTTCTTC
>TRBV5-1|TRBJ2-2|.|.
CASSPRTANTGELFF
TGCGCCAGCAGCCCGCGGACAGCGAACACCGGGGAGCTGTTTTTT
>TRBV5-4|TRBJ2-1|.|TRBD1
CASSLGLRRQGRDEQFF
TGTGCCAGCAGCTTAGGGCTTCGTCGACAGGGGCGGGATGAGCAGTTCTTC
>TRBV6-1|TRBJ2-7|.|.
CATSGPSREQYF
TGTGCCACCTCGGGACCGTCGCGGGAGCAGTACTTC
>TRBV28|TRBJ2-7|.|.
CASSSHPRTVYEQYF
TGTGCCAGCAGTTCTCACCCAAGGACAGTTTACGAGCAGTACTTC
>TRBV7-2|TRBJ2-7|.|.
CASSTPGPTLEQYF
TGTGCCAGCAGCACGCCGGGACCCACTCTCGAGCAGTACTTC
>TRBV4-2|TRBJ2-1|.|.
CASSKGGGQDEQFF
TGTGCCAGCAGTAAAGGAGGGGGGCAGGATGAGCAGTTCTTC
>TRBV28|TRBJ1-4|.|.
CASSLFGGRGEKLFF
TGTGCCAGCAGTTTATTCGGGGGTCGAGGAGAAAAACTGTTTTTT
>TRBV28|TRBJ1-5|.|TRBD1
CASSKPGGSQPQHF
TGTGCCAGCAGTAAGCCAGGGGGCAGTCAGCCCCAGCATTTT
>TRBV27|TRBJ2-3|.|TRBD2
CASSKLAGAPEGTDTQYF
TGTGCCAGCAGCAAACTAGCGGGAGCCCCCGAGGGCACAGATACGCAGTATTTT
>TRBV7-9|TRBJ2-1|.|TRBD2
CASSLELGLFYNEQFF
TGTGCCAGCAGCTTAGAATTGGGACTATTCTACAATGAGCAGTTCTTC
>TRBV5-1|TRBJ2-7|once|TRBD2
CASSFGFSSGSYEQYF
TGCGCCAGCAGCTTCGGGTTTTCTAGCGGGAGTTACGAGCAGTACTTC